The next 32 T cell receptor beta chains were all read from a single sample in a study of blood T cell repertoires in COVID-19. Using immunoSEQ multiplex PCR, the repertoire was profiled, and TCRdb retains in-frame clones only, with some absent. The sample includes 40,000 to 60,000 clones, around 85% of them seen just once. The sequenced sample was peripheral blood. The receptors were sampled from a woman aged 55-70 years with acute or convalescent COVID-19.

The chain joins TRBV27 to TRBJ1-3; D remains ambiguous. The V and J ends lost 5 bases and 2 bases respectively, with 10 bases between them. Germline V gene data show CDR1 as MNHEY and CDR2 as SMNVEV (reference sequence). The CDR3 loop spans 14 amino acids. The CDR3 coding sequence is TGTGCCAGCAGTCCAACGACTACTGGAAACACCATATATTTT. Its translation: CASSPTTTGNTIYF.

The rearrangement links TRBV14 to TRBJ1-1; 12 bases are a match to TRBD1. The CDR3 is 18 residues long. V lost 3 bases and J lost 4; bases outside the gene matches: 12. Per the germline V gene, CDR1 is SGHDN and CDR2 is FVKESK. This CDR3 is CASSHLPGQGASITEAFF. CDR3 in DNA: TGTGCCAGCAGCCATCTGCCGGGACAGGGGGCGAGTATCACTGAAGCTTTCTTT.

The chain is built from TRBV4-2 and TRBJ2-3, with 7 bases that match TRBD1. Germline trimming cut 1 base from V and 13 bases from J; bases unmatched to any gene: 5. From germline, CDR1 is LGHNA and CDR2 YNFKEQ. CDR3 length: 12 residues. CDR3 sequence: CASSQVTGEKYF. CDR3 in DNA: TGTGCCAGCAGCCAAGTAACAGGGGAAAAGTATTTT.

The V call is TRBV7-3, the J call TRBJ2-2; 8 bases fit TRBD1. Per the germline V gene, CDR1 is SGHTA and CDR2 is FQGTGA. The junction had 7 bases not matched to a gene; V was cut back by 6 bases and J by 7 bases. The length of the CDR3 is 14 residues. Written as DNA, the CDR3 is TGTGCCAGCAGGCGCGGACAGGGTGTCGGGGAGCTGTTTTTT. It codes for CASRRGQGVGELFF. Full variable domain (remainder filled in from reference TRBV7-3 and TRBJ2-2): GAGVSQTPSNKVTEKGKYVELRCDPISGHTALYWYRQSLGQGPEFLIYFQGTGAADDSGLPNDRFFAVRPEGSVSTLKIQRTERGDSAVYLCASRRGQGVGELFFGEGSRLTVL.

The V and J genes are TRBV21-1 and TRBJ1-1; TRBD1, as called in the table, went unchecked against the DNA. TRBV21-1 is marked as a pseudogene. This CDR3 region has 19 residues. The CDR3 reads CASSNSPTYGDRGYTEAFF. The CDR3 DNA is TGTGCCAGCAGCAACTCGCCGACCTATGGGGACAGGGGGTACACTGAAGCTTTCTTT.

This clone came up a few times. The chain carries TRBV15 and TRBJ1-1; the D gene is possibly TRBD1 (6 bases). Trimming cost V 6 bases and J 0 bases, with 8 bases left between them. The V gene's germline CDR1 is LNHNV and CDR2 YYDKDF (reference sequence). The CDR3 length is 13 residues. The CDR3 sequence is CATRQGMNTEAFF. The DNA for the CDR3 is TGTGCCACCAGGCAGGGGATGAACACTGAAGCTTTCTTT. Using reference TRBV15 and TRBJ1-1 for the parts outside the CDR3, the full variable domain is DAMVIQNPRYQVTQFGKPVTLSCSQTLNHNVMYWYQQKSSQAPKLLFHYYDKDFNNEADTPDNFQSRRPNTSFCFLDIRSPGLGDTAMYLCATRQGMNTEAFFGQGTRLTVV.

This clone showed up just a few times. The chain combines TRBV13 with TRBJ2-7; 16 positions agree with TRBD2. Trimming removed 4 bases from V and 7 bases from J; junction bases left unmatched: 7. Germline loops: CDR1 PRHDT, CDR2 FYEKMQ (reference sequence). This CDR3 has 16 residues. The CDR3 sequence: CASSSGTSGGAGEQYF. The CDR3 DNA is TGTGCCAGCAGCTCCGGGACTAGCGGGGGGGCAGGGGAGCAGTACTTC.

The J gene is TRBJ2-5, the V gene TRBV29-1, with 10 bases identical to TRBD1. CDR3 size: 17 residues. Germline assignment: CDR1 SQVTM and CDR2 ANQGSEA. Germline trimming cut 3 bases from V and 0 bases from J; bases unmatched to any gene: 10. The CDR3 loop is CSVDSLRTGGYQETQYF. CDR3 coding DNA: TGCAGCGTTGATAGCCTACGGACAGGGGGTTACCAAGAGACCCAGTACTTC.

This sequence joins TRBV5-8 and TRBJ2-1; D is undetermined. With 0 bases removed from V and 8 bases from J, the gap between germline ends came to 6 bases. The CDR3 is made up of 12 amino acids. The germline gives CDR1 SGHTS, CDR2 YDEGEE. The CDR3 spells CASSLARYEQFF. In nucleotides, the CDR3 is TGTGCCAGCAGCTTGGCTAGATATGAGCAGTTCTTC.

V and J are TRBV30 and TRBJ2-7; the match to TRBD2 covers 7 bases. The V gene end was trimmed by 2 bases and the J gene end by 2 bases; junction bases not matched to a gene: 6. Germline assignment: CDR1 GTSNPN and CDR2 SVGIG (reference sequence). The CDR3 sequence is 14 residues long. The CDR3 DNA reads TGTGCCTGGAGTCCCCTAGCGGAACCCTACGAGCAGTACTTC. Its translation is CAWSPLAEPYEQYF.

Here the CDR3 DNA reads TGTGCCAGCAGCCAACGTACGGGGGGCTTCACAGATACGCAGTATTTT. This encodes CASSQRTGGFTDTQYF. The genes are TRBV14 and TRBJ2-3; the D gene is possibly TRBD2 (7 bases). Germline V gives CDR1 SGHDN, CDR2 FVKESK. Trimming removed 2 bases from V and 2 bases from J, with 14 bases in between. CDR3 length: 16 amino acids.

A note on this clone: The junction departs from germline at one end; a sequencing error may be responsible. This chain links TRBV19 with TRBJ2-7, with a weak D call TRBD2 (6 bases). From germline, CDR1 is LNHDA and CDR2 SQIVND (reference sequence). CDR3 length: 15 residues. This CDR3 reads CASGIAARGKREQYF. The CDR3 nucleotides are TGTGCCAGTGGTATAGCGGCCCGGGGAAAGCGCGAGCAGTACTTC.

The rearrangement joins TRBV5-6 to TRBJ2-1; 10 bases fit TRBD2. The ends lost 4 bases at V and 1 base at J; junction bases unmatched: 8. There are 17 residues in the CDR3. Germline V lookup: CDR1 SGHDT, CDR2 YYEEEE. CDR3 in DNA: TGTGCCAGCAGCCGCCTTCTAGCGGGAGTATCCTACAATGAGCAGTTCTTC. Protein sequence: CASSRLLAGVSYNEQFF.

The chain employs TRBV13 and TRBJ2-1; weak D call: TRBD2 (5 bases). V lost 5 bases and J 8 bases, leaving 10 bases between the germline ends. The CDR3 runs to 12 residues. CDR1 is PRHDT, CDR2 FYEKMQ, per germline (reference sequence). The DNA of the CDR3 is TGTGCCAGCAGCGCGGGTGGGGATGAGCAGTTCTTC. This translates into CASSAGGDEQFF. The full variable domain, with the rest looked up from reference TRBV13 and TRBJ2-1, is AAGVIQSPRHLIKEKRETATLKCYPIPRHDTVYWYQQGPGQDPQFLISFYEKMQSDKGSIPDRFSAQQFSDYHSELNMSSLELGDSALYFCASSAGGDEQFFGPGTRLTVL.

This chain joins TRBV7-9 and TRBJ2-6; possible D gene TRBD1, 5 bases. Germline V gene lookup returns CDR1 SEHNR and CDR2 FQNEAQ (reference sequence). Trimming shortened V by 5 bases and J by 0 bases, and 11 bases separated the two germline ends. The CDR3 extends over 16 amino acids. CDR3 nucleotide sequence: TGTGCCAGCAGCCTGACAGTAACCTCTGGGGCCAACGTCCTGACTTTC. Protein: CASSLTVTSGANVLTF.

The CDR3 DNA sequence: TGTGCCAGCCGGATAGCGCCCCAAGAGACCCAGTACTTC. Translation gives CASRIAPQETQYF. This chain links TRBV18 with TRBJ2-5, with D perhaps TRBD2 (5 bases). With 8 bases removed from V and 1 base from J, the gap between germline ends came to 11 bases. There are 13 residues in the CDR3. Germline V gene data show CDR1 as KGHSH and CDR2 as LQKENI.

V and J are TRBV6-5 and TRBJ1-1; no definite D call. Between the trimmed V and J ends, which lost 2 bases and 7 bases, there was a span of 11 bases. CDR1 is MNHEY and CDR2 is SVGAGI in the germline V gene. There are 13 residues in the CDR3. CDR3 nucleotide sequence: TGTGCCAGCAGTTACGGCCCCCATAATGAAGCTTTCTTT. Protein sequence: CASSYGPHNEAFF.

The rearrangement uses TRBV7-7 and TRBJ2-5, with 16 bases fitting TRBD2. Germline CDR1 SSHAT, CDR2 FNYEAQ (reference sequence). J was trimmed by 3 bases and V by 3 bases; bases with no gene match: 4. The CDR3 is 17 residues long. CDR3 nucleotides: TGTGCCAGCAGCTTGGGACTAGCGGGGGGGGATGAAGAGACCCAGTACTTC. As protein: CASSLGLAGGDEETQYF.

The gene calls are TRBV19 and TRBJ1-6; 8 bases are shared with TRBD1. Germline V gene data show CDR1 as LNHDA and CDR2 as SQIVND (reference sequence). CDR3 length equals 15 residues. With 4 bases clipped from V and 6 bases from J, the junction kept 5 bases outside the gene matches. The DNA for the CDR3 is TGTGCCAGTAGTACAACCGGGACAGGTAATTCACCCCTCCACTTT. Amino acid sequence: CASSTTGTGNSPLHF.

This clone has more than one count but fewer than ten. The J gene is TRBJ2-2, the V gene TRBV10-3, with 11 bases that match TRBD2. In germline, CDR1 is ENHRY, CDR2 SYGVKD. V shed 6 bases and J 5 bases; nucleotides not matched to a gene: 5. The CDR3 has 15 amino acids. In nucleotides, the CDR3 is TGTGCCATCAGCCTGACTAGCGGGGCAACCGGGGAGCTGTTTTTT. It translates to CAISLTSGATGELFF.

There are a few counts of this clone. This sequence joins TRBV5-5 and TRBJ2-7, with 8 bases that match TRBD1. The CDR3 loop spans 14 amino acids. Germline V gives CDR1 SGHKS, CDR2 YYEKEE (reference sequence). Losses at the gene ends were 4 bases for V and 3 bases for J; bases not matched to a gene: 6. CDR3: CASSQPGQGYEQYF. Here the CDR3 DNA reads TGTGCCAGCAGCCAACCCGGACAGGGCTACGAGCAGTACTTC.

This clone showed up just once. This chain links TRBV2 with TRBJ1-2, with D unclear. The CDR3 runs to 12 residues. V shed 2 bases and J shed 8 bases, with 9 bases lying between them. Germline CDR1 is SNHLY and CDR2 is FYNNEI. This chain's CDR3 is CASSEPERGYTF. CDR3 nucleotide sequence: TGTGCCAGCAGTGAACCGGAGCGCGGCTACACCTTC.

V gene TRBV29-1 combines with J gene TRBJ2-7; a weak D match, TRBD2 (5 bases). Trimming pared 5 bases from V and 1 base from J, leaving 12 bases between. The CDR3 sequence is 13 residues long. CDR1 and CDR2 from the germline V gene are SQVTM and ANQGSEA. The DNA for the CDR3 is TGCAGCGTTTTAGGAGCGGCGTCCTACGAGCAGTACTTC. Translated, it gives CSVLGAASYEQYF.

The CDR3 sequence is CASSPGTSIEQFF. CDR3 in DNA: TGTGCCAGCAGTCCCGGGACTAGCATTGAGCAGTTCTTC. The genes are TRBV12-3 or TRBV12-4 and TRBJ2-1; 9 bases are a match to TRBD2. With V trimmed by 5 bases and J by 9 bases, 5 bases remained unmatched. The CDR3 runs to 13 residues.

The chain combines TRBV25-1 with TRBJ2-4; D remains unclear. The CDR3 is 10 amino acids. Germline V gene data show CDR1 as MGHDK and CDR2 as SYGVNS. Trimming took 8 bases from V and 4 from J, leaving 3 bases between them. CDR3 coding DNA: TGTGCCAGCCTTAAAAACATTCAGTACTTC. This gives the protein CASLKNIQYF.

The CDR3 bases are TGTGCCAGCAGTGATTCGTCTCAGTTTGACAATGAGCAGTTCTTC. It encodes CASSDSSQFDNEQFF. The chain has TRBV25-1 and TRBJ2-1; D unresolved. Germline V gene data show CDR1 as MGHDK and CDR2 as SYGVNS. The V gene lost 3 bases and the J gene lost 5 bases, with 14 bases spanning the gap. This CDR3 is built from 15 residues.

The rearrangement joins TRBV7-9 to TRBJ2-7, with a possible D match to TRBD1 (5 bases). The CDR3 consists of 15 residues. The germline gives CDR1 SEHNR, CDR2 FQNEAQ (reference sequence). The ends were cut back, 1 base at V and 1 base at J, with 11 bases in the middle. The CDR3 spells CASSLEGDRSYEQYF. The CDR3 DNA reads TGTGCCAGCAGCTTAGAAGGGGATCGGTCCTACGAGCAGTACTTC. Looking up the rest from reference TRBV7-9 and TRBJ2-7 gives the full variable domain: DTGVSQNPRHKITKRGQNVTFRCDPISEHNRLYWYRQTLGQGPEFLTYFQNEAQLEKSRLLSDRFSAERPKGSFSTLEIQRTEQGDSAMYLCASSLEGDRSYEQYFGPGTRLTVT.

The chain uses TRBV5-5 and TRBJ1-3, with TRBD1 matching over 12 bases. The germline V gene encodes CDR1 SGHKS and CDR2 YYEKEE (reference sequence). The ends lost 4 bases at V and 1 base at J; junction bases unmatched: 6. This CDR3 region has 17 residues. CDR3 in amino acids: CASSLQGQGASGNTIYF. The CDR3 nucleotides read TGTGCCAGCAGCCTCCAGGGACAGGGGGCATCTGGAAACACCATATATTTT.

This rearrangement joins TRBV5-4 to TRBJ2-5; perhaps TRBD1 as D (6 bases). V lost 2 bases to trimming and J lost 3 bases, with 11 bases between them. Germline V gives CDR1 SGHNT, CDR2 YYREEE (reference sequence). This CDR3 has 14 residues. The CDR3 loop is CASSFGAGEETQYF. In DNA, the CDR3 is TGTGCCAGCAGCTTCGGGGCAGGGGAAGAGACCCAGTACTTC.

The chain employs TRBV12-3 or TRBV12-4 and TRBJ1-5, with 8 bases fitting TRBD1. V shed 6 bases, J shed 11 bases, and the junction held 6 bases outside the gene matches. The CDR3 contains 12 residues. The CDR3 DNA follows: TGTGCCAGCAGCAGGGGGCGCGAGTCCCAGCATTTT. It yields the protein CASSRGRESQHF.

The chain employs TRBV11-2 and TRBJ2-5; no clear D. Per germline, CDR1 SGHAT and CDR2 FQNNGV. The CDR3 contains 13 residues. Between the trimmed V and J ends, which lost 5 bases and 5 bases, there was a span of 12 bases. The CDR3 loop is CASSLWSGETQYF. The CDR3 nucleotides are TGTGCCAGCAGCCTATGGAGTGGGGAGACCCAGTACTTC.

The chain has TRBV4-1 and TRBJ2-2; 12 positions agree with TRBD2. Germline CDR1 reads MGHRA; CDR2 reads YSYEKL. The CDR3 contains 15 residues. Trimming cost V 4 bases and J 5 bases; bases outside gene matches: 2. CDR3 DNA sequence: TGCGCCAGCAGCCGGGGGACTAGCGGGACCGGGGAGCTGTTTTTT. This codes for CASSRGTSGTGELFF.